Given below is one T cell receptor beta chain in context. Its antigen is not identified. RNA transcripts gave rise to amplified TCR beta CDR3 regions. During a first-round RT-PCR of the TCR CDR3, the HTBI primer set was used. TCRdb called the multiplex PCR reads again in MiXCR, with one record for every CDR3 protein. The table includes 300,000 to 400,000 distinct CDR3 sequences, roughly 23% detected once. The V gene lost 7 bases and the J gene lost 6 bases, with 22 bases spanning the gap. Germline CDR1 is MNHNS and CDR2 is SASEGT. The CDR3 runs 15 residues. The sample comes from a study of T cells in Graves' hyperthyroidism and ophthalmopathy. Findings of the study overall: Blood also showed most of the thyroid clonotypes that were expanded above 0.001.

This TCR was recovered from a woman aged 50 to 60 with Graves' hyperthyroidism. The chain carries TRBV6-1 and TRBJ2-7, with D perhaps matching TRBD1 (6 bases). Sequenced: blood. The CDR3 DNA is TGTGCCAGCATCCCAGGGGTCAGCCATAGTGGCGAGCAGTACTTC. As protein: CASIPGVSHSGEQYF.